The next 24 T cell receptor beta chains were all read from a single sample in a study of cytomegalovirus exposure and HLA in healthy donors (dated by TCRdb to between 2016 and 2019). To prepare the library, the immunoSEQ multiplex PCR assay was applied. A mixture of 60 forward primers for TCR Vbeta segments and 13 reverse primers for TCR Jbeta segments was used in the multiplex PCR. TCRdb mirrors the immuneACCESS table, restricted to in-frame sequences. Some clones are absent from its copies; in checked studies, under half trace to an unresolved V gene, and the reason for the others is unknown. Recorded for this sample are 74,000 or so clones; 55% to 80% of them occurred a single time. The ten most abundant clones make up 2% to 2.5% of the sample. The sequenced sample was PBMCs. All receptors derive from a woman aged 25 to 39 in good health and CMV-seronegative.

The chain is built from TRBV7-9 and TRBJ2-5; 8 nucleotides line up with TRBD2. Germline V gene sequence: CDR1 SEHNR, CDR2 FQNEAQ (reference sequence). CDR3 length: 16 amino acids. The junction had 16 bases not matched to a gene; V was cut back by 6 bases and J by 7 bases. CDR3 loop: CASRYGTSGSVGTQYF. In nucleotides, the CDR3 is TGTGCCAGCAGATATGGGACTAGTGGATCGGTTGGGACCCAGTACTTC. Filled out from reference TRBV7-9 and TRBJ2-5, the complete variable domain reads DTGVSQNPRHKITKRGQNVTFRCDPISEHNRLYWYRQTLGQGPEFLTYFQNEAQLEKSRLLSDRFSAERPKGSFSTLEIQRTEQGDSAMYLCASRYGTSGSVGTQYFGPGTRLLVL.

The chain joins TRBV5-1 to TRBJ1-1, with 8 bases identical to TRBD1. Germline V gene sequence: CDR1 SGHRS, CDR2 YFSETQ. Trimming at V came to 4 bases and at J to 2 bases, leaving 4 bases not matched to a gene. This CDR3 contains 14 residues. CDR3 protein: CASSTGQVNTEAFF. In DNA form, the CDR3 reads TGCGCCAGCAGCACGGGACAGGTTAACACTGAAGCTTTCTTT.

V is TRBV12-5 and J is TRBJ1-3; TRBD1 aligns across 8 bases. Trimming took 5 bases from V and 0 from J; bases not matched to a gene: 6. This CDR3 comprises 16 residues. In germline, CDR1 is LGHNT, CDR2 FRNRAP. The CDR3 DNA is TGTGCTAGTGGTCCCAGGGACAGGCCCTCTGGAAACACCATATATTTT. It specifies CASGPRDRPSGNTIYF.

This chain links TRBV5-4 with TRBJ1-1, with D uncertain. CDR3 length equals 12 residues. CDR1 is SGHNT and CDR2 is YYREEE in the germline V gene (reference sequence). Between the trimmed V and J ends, which lost 0 bases and 4 bases, there was a span of 4 bases. The CDR3 bases are TGTGCCAGCAGCTTGGAGCTCACTGAAGCTTTCTTT. It codes for CASSLELTEAFF.

The chain's CDR3 is CASSRDRRYGYTF. CDR3 coding DNA: TGTGCCAGCAGCCGGGACAGGCGCTATGGCTACACCTTC. The chain combines TRBV11-3 with TRBJ1-2, with 8 bases that match TRBD1. Germline CDR1 reads SGHNT; CDR2 reads YENEEA. The CDR3 extends over 13 amino acids. V was pared by 5 bases and J by 4 bases, with 3 bases of the junction left unmatched.

The CDR3: CASSQYPGGGYEQYF. The CDR3 nucleotides read TGCGCCAGCAGCCAATATCCGGGAGGCGGCTACGAGCAGTACTTC. This chain connects TRBV4-3 to TRBJ2-7; 7 bases line up with TRBD2. Germline loops: CDR1 LGHNA, CDR2 YSLEER. This CDR3 is 15 amino acids long. V gave up 2 bases and J gave up 3 bases; unmatched junction bases: 7.

This chain connects TRBV5-3 to TRBJ1-2; TRBD1 agrees at 7 bases. TRBV5-3 is reported as an ORF; its role is uncertain. V was clipped by 1 base and J by 4 bases; unmatched bases: 13. This CDR3 is built from 17 residues. The DNA for the CDR3 is TGTGCCAGAAGCTTGAGATCACAGGGGATCTGCTTCTATGGCTACACCTTC. Amino acid sequence: CARSLRSQGICFYGYTF.

CDR3 DNA sequence: TGTGCCAGCAGTTTTAGGGTTGGGACAGGGGGTGCAGATACGCAGTATTTT. Its protein is CASSFRVGTGGADTQYF. The J gene is TRBJ2-3, the V gene TRBV28; TRBD1 matches 11 bases. This CDR3 comprises 17 residues. Germline values: CDR1 MDHEN, CDR2 SYDVKM. V was clipped by 3 bases and J by 4 bases; unmatched bases: 9.

Only a few counts were recorded for this clone. This chain links TRBV6-1 with TRBJ1-5; a possible D gene is TRBD1 (5 bases). This CDR3 spans 14 amino acids. The V end lost 4 bases, the J end lost 7 bases, and 14 bases lay between the germline ends. Germline assignment: CDR1 MNHNS and CDR2 SASEGT. In nucleotides, the CDR3 is TGTGCCAGCAGTGGGCGGGGCATCGGCCAGCCCCAGCATTTT. Translating it yields CASSGRGIGQPQHF.

This clone was observed a handful of times. The chain employs TRBV6-5 and TRBJ2-5; 7 nucleotides line up with TRBD2. TRBJ2-7 matches the DNA end more closely, so the J call is doubtful. The CDR3 contains 14 residues. Germline CDR1 is MNHEY and CDR2 is SVGAGI. Here the CDR3 DNA reads TGTGCCAGCAGTTACGTACGGGGGGCCTACGAGCAGTACTTC. Amino acids: CASSYVRGAYEQYF.

This clone has just a few counts. The J gene is TRBJ2-7, the V gene TRBV10-3, with a possible D match to TRBD1 (5 bases). With 5 bases removed from V and 6 bases from J, the gap between germline ends came to 8 bases. The CDR3 is 11 residues long. Germline values: CDR1 ENHRY, CDR2 SYGVKD. The CDR3 DNA reads TGTGCCATCAGTAGGGGTAGCGAGCAGTACTTC. As protein: CAISRGSEQYF.

The chain combines TRBV27 with TRBJ2-3, with 13 bases matching TRBD2. Germline loops: CDR1 MNHEY, CDR2 SMNVEV (reference sequence). With 2 bases clipped from V and 2 bases from J, the junction kept 7 bases outside the gene matches. CDR3 length equals 18 residues. CDR3 residues: CASSLTQTSGGLTDTQYF. The CDR3 nucleotides read TGTGCCAGCAGTTTAACCCAGACTAGCGGGGGGCTCACAGATACGCAGTATTTT.

A remark on this clone: A single base separates this from a much larger clone, so it may be a read error. The sample holds other DNA sequences that translate to the same CDR3. The rearrangement joins TRBV29-1 to TRBJ2-5, with 10 nucleotides matching TRBD1. Germline V gene data show CDR1 as SQVTM and CDR2 as ANQGSEA. V lost 4 bases and J lost 5; bases outside the gene matches: 7. This CDR3 spans 14 amino acids. CDR3 protein: CSVAGTGEGETQYF. The CDR3 nucleotides are TGCAGCGTTGCAGGGACAGGGGAGGGCGAGACCCAGTACTTC.

This sequence joins TRBV27 and TRBJ2-7; the match to TRBD1 covers 7 bases. V lost 4 bases, J lost 3 bases, and 3 bases stayed unmatched. Germline V gives CDR1 MNHEY, CDR2 SMNVEV (reference sequence). CDR3 length: 13 amino acids. CDR3 in amino acids: CASSWGQNYEQYF. CDR3 sequence (DNA): TGTGCCAGCAGTTGGGGACAGAACTACGAGCAGTACTTC.

The V gene is TRBV5-8, the J gene TRBJ1-1; D not resolved. CDR3 length: 13 amino acids. V was clipped by 1 base and J by 1 base, with 5 bases between them. Germline V gene lookup returns CDR1 SGHTS and CDR2 YDEGEE. The CDR3 region has the DNA TGTGCCAGCAGCTTGAACAAGAACACTGAAGCTTTCTTT. It yields the protein CASSLNKNTEAFF.

The chain uses TRBV5-1 and TRBJ1-3; TRBD1 might be the D (6 bases). Germline V gene lookup returns CDR1 SGHRS and CDR2 YFSETQ. The V end lost 0 bases, the J end lost 0 bases, and 10 bases lay between the germline ends. The CDR3 has 16 residues. In DNA, the CDR3 is TGCGCCAGCAGCTTGGCTACAGGGACCTCTGGAAACACCATATATTTT. Amino acids: CASSLATGTSGNTIYF.

The chain combines TRBV5-8 with TRBJ2-6; D uncertain. CDR3 length: 15 amino acids. V was pared by 1 base and J by 0 bases, with 5 bases between. CDR1 and CDR2 (germline): SGHTS, YDEGEE. The DNA for the CDR3 is TGTGCCAGCAGCTTGTACAGCTCTGGGGCCAACGTCCTGACTTTC. Residues: CASSLYSSGANVLTF.

The rearrangement links TRBV7-6 to TRBJ2-3, with TRBD1 as a possible D gene (6 bases). Per the germline V gene, CDR1 is SGHVS and CDR2 is FNYEAQ. CDR3 length: 19 residues. Trimming pared 1 base from V and 0 bases from J, leaving 20 bases between. This CDR3 reads CASSLEVSGDLYSTDTQYF. The CDR3 coding sequence is TGTGCCAGCAGCTTAGAAGTCTCAGGGGACCTCTATAGCACAGATACGCAGTATTTT.

The chain links TRBV9 to TRBJ2-1, with TRBD2 matching 8 bases. Trimming cost V 4 bases and J 8 bases; bases outside gene matches: 14. There are 16 residues in the CDR3. Germline V gene data show CDR1 as SGDLS and CDR2 as YYNGEE. The CDR3: CASSSQSGLATDEQFF. DNA of the CDR3: TGTGCCAGCAGCTCCCAGTCCGGACTAGCAACCGATGAGCAGTTCTTC.

The gene calls are TRBV29-1 and TRBJ2-2; D gene unclear. Germline CDR1 SQVTM, CDR2 ANQGSEA. The CDR3 is 11 amino acids. V lost 4 bases to trimming and J lost 3 bases, with 3 bases between them. In nucleotides, the CDR3 is TGCAGCGTTGCTGACACCGGGGAGCTGTTTTTT. Protein sequence: CSVADTGELFF.

This sequence joins TRBV2 and TRBJ2-3, with D perhaps TRBD1 (6 bases). V gave up 3 bases and J gave up 1 base, with 11 bases separating them. This CDR3 contains 15 residues. Germline CDR1 reads SNHLY; CDR2 reads FYNNEI. CDR3 nucleotides: TGTGCCAGCAGTGAGGGGGCGGTCCGCACAGATACGCAGTATTTT. Translated: CASSEGAVRTDTQYF.

In the case of this clone: The same CDR3 can be traced to other DNA sequences in this sample. The chain is built from TRBV28 and TRBJ2-7, with 7 bases fitting TRBD2. Trimming took 5 bases from V and 7 from J; bases not matched to a gene: 11. The germline V gene encodes CDR1 MDHEN and CDR2 SYDVKM. The CDR3 has 14 residues. This CDR3 reads CASSPQPGGGEQYF. CDR3 nucleotide sequence: TGTGCCAGCAGTCCCCAACCGGGAGGAGGGGAGCAGTACTTC.

This clone was counted a single time. The gene calls are TRBV6-6 and TRBJ2-2, with TRBD2 matching 8 bases. This CDR3 has 15 amino acids. CDR1 is MNHNY and CDR2 is SVGAGI in the germline V gene (reference sequence). The junction had 5 bases not matched to a gene; V was cut back by 6 bases and J by 2 bases. CDR3 amino acids: CASSPAGGNTGELFF. CDR3 nucleotides: TGTGCCAGCAGCCCTGCGGGGGGAAACACCGGGGAGCTGTTTTTT.

This clone is deemed medium-sized. This CDR3 is also generated by other DNA sequences in the sample. The rearrangement uses TRBV5-6 and TRBJ2-7; 8 bases match TRBD1. Germline V gene lookup returns CDR1 SGHDT and CDR2 YYEEEE. Trimming at V came to 4 bases and at J to 4 bases, leaving 7 bases not matched to a gene. CDR3 length: 14 residues. CDR3 sequence reads: CASSPGTGGYEQYF. The CDR3 coding sequence is TGTGCCAGCAGCCCCGGGACAGGAGGATACGAGCAGTACTTC.